This TCR beta chain was retrieved from a study of cytomegalovirus exposure and HLA in healthy donors. Notes on the study in general: As was reported, the classifier diagnosed cytomegalovirus status with high specificity and sensitivity. In a later analysis, HLA-C alleles had the fewest associated TCRs, DRB1 alleles the most. Later analysis showed most CMV-associated TCR beta chains appearing HLA-restricted. Most TCR sequences were rare, but some public TCRs occurred in many donors.

On this clone: Its matching antigen is unknown.

Both 60 Vbeta primers and 13 Jbeta primers went into the PCR. Sequencing used immunoSEQ multiplex PCR; TCRdb keeps in-frame clones, though not all of them. Its listing shows roughly 50,000 clones. Germline loops: CDR1 LNHDA, CDR2 SQIVND (reference sequence). This CDR3 has 13 amino acids. The chain employs TRBV19 and TRBJ2-5, with TRBD2 as a possible D gene (5 bases). Gene TRBJ2-7 matches the end of the DNA better, so the J call may be wrong. The sequenced sample was PBMCs. The clonotype was recovered from a male donor in good health and CMV-seropositive. CDR3 loop: CASSTRGTYEQYF. CDR3 in DNA: TGTGCCAGTAGTACCCGGGGAACCTACGAGCAGTACTTC.